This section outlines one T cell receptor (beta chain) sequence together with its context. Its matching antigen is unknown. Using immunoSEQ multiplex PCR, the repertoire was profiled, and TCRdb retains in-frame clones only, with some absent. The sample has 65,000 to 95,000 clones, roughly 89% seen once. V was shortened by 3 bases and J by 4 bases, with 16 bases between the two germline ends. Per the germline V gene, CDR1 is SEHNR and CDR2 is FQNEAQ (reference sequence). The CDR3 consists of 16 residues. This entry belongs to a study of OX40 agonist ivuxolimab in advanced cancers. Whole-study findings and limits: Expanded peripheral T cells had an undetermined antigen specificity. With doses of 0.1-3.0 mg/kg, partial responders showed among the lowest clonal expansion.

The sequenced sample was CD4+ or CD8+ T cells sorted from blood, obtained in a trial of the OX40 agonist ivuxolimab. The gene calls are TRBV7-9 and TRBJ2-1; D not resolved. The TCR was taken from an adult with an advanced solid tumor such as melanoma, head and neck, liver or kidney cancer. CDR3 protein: CASSLVRSNPYNEQFF. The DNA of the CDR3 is TGTGCCAGCAGCTTGGTGCGGAGCAACCCTTACAATGAGCAGTTCTTC. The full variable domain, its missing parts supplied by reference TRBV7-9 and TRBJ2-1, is DTGVSQNPRHKITKRGQNVTFRCDPISEHNRLYWYRQTLGQGPEFLTYFQNEAQLEKSRLLSDRFSAERPKGSFSTLEIQRTEQGDSAMYLCASSLVRSNPYNEQFFGPGTRLTVL.